A selection of T cell receptor beta chains follows, all from one sample in a study of cytomegalovirus exposure and HLA in healthy donors. The data were produced by immunoSEQ multiplex PCR, yet TCRdb's version contains in-frame clones alone and is incomplete. The sample carries approximately 81,000 clones, over 65% recorded once. Sequencing was performed on PBMCs. These receptors were taken from a middle-aged man in good health and CMV-seropositive. CDR3s include the opening cysteine and the closing phenylalanine or tryptophan. Each record gives: CDR3 DNA, CDR3 protein, J gene, D gene, clone size, V gene. The D gene is left open where the match is weak. Size tells how often a clone was seen (once, few, many) or the class of an expanded clone, and some rows leave it out.

CDR3 DNA: TGTGCCATCAGTGAGCGCGGACAGGGGGCGATCCCTGAAGCTTTCTTT
CDR3 protein: CAISERGQGAIPEAFF
J gene: TRBJ1-1
D gene: TRBD1
clone size: few
V gene: TRBV10-3

CDR3 DNA: TGTGCCAGCGGCAATTCAGGGGACTACTCCTATAATTCACCCCTCCACTTT
CDR3 protein: CASGNSGDYSYNSPLHF
J gene: TRBJ1-6
D gene: -
clone size: -
V gene: TRBV5-4

CDR3 DNA: TGCAGCGTTGAGGACACCCGGACCACTGAAGCTTTCTTT
CDR3 protein: CSVEDTRTTEAFF
J gene: TRBJ1-1
D gene: -
clone size: -
V gene: TRBV29-1

CDR3 DNA: TGTGCCAGCAGCCAAGAGGGGGGAGCTAGCGGGGGCCAAGATACGCAGTATTTT
CDR3 protein: CASSQEGGASGGQDTQYF
J gene: TRBJ2-3
D gene: TRBD2
clone size: -
V gene: TRBV4-2

CDR3 DNA: TGTGCCTGGAGGGGACAGACACTTCAGCCCCAGCATTTT
CDR3 protein: CAWRGQTLQPQHF
J gene: TRBJ1-5
D gene: TRBD1
clone size: -
V gene: TRBV30

CDR3 DNA: TGTGCCAGCCTTCGGGGGGCAAGTCAGCCCCAGCATTTT
CDR3 protein: CASLRGASQPQHF
J gene: TRBJ1-5
D gene: -
clone size: -
V gene: TRBV6-1

CDR3 DNA: TGTGCCAGCAGCTCGGGGACAGGAGGGAAACTGTTTTTT
CDR3 protein: CASSSGTGGKLFF
J gene: TRBJ1-4
D gene: TRBD1
clone size: -
V gene: TRBV7-3

CDR3 DNA: TGTGCCAGCAGCTCCGGACTAGCGGGGGACCTTTCCTACAATGAGCAGTTCTTC
CDR3 protein: CASSSGLAGDLSYNEQFF
J gene: TRBJ2-1
D gene: TRBD2
clone size: -
V gene: TRBV13

CDR3 DNA: TGTGCCAGCAGCCCTACCTCAGGGGTAGCCAAAAACATTCAGTACTTC
CDR3 protein: CASSPTSGVAKNIQYF
J gene: TRBJ2-4
D gene: -
clone size: -
V gene: TRBV5-4

CDR3 DNA: TGTGCCAGCAGCTTAGTGGAGGGAGCGGCTGAAGCTTTCTTT
CDR3 protein: CASSLVEGAAEAFF
J gene: TRBJ1-1
D gene: -
clone size: -
V gene: TRBV7-9

CDR3 DNA: TGCGCCAGCAGCTTCTCTAGGTCGGAGACCCAGTACTTC
CDR3 protein: CASSFSRSETQYF
J gene: TRBJ2-5
D gene: -
clone size: -
V gene: TRBV4-1

CDR3 DNA: TGTGCCAGCAGCGGGGGAGGTGGGGCCAACGTCCTGACTTTC
CDR3 protein: CASSGGGGANVLTF
J gene: TRBJ2-6
D gene: -
clone size: -
V gene: TRBV28

CDR3 DNA: TGTGCCAGCAGCTTAGTGCGAAGCGGGGGGGATCAAGAGACCCAGTACTTC
CDR3 protein: CASSLVRSGGDQETQYF
J gene: TRBJ2-5
D gene: TRBD2
clone size: -
V gene: TRBV7-2

CDR3 DNA: TGCGCCAGCAGCTACCGCCAATCGACACCCGGGGGTTCTGGGGCCAACGTCCTGACTTTC
CDR3 protein: CASSYRQSTPGGSGANVLTF
J gene: TRBJ2-6
D gene: -
clone size: -
V gene: TRBV5-1

CDR3 DNA: TGTGCCAGCAGTCCCCTTGGGGGCCCCACAGATACGCAGTATTTT
CDR3 protein: CASSPLGGPTDTQYF
J gene: TRBJ2-3
D gene: -
clone size: -
V gene: TRBV6-5

CDR3 DNA: TGTGCCAGCAGTTCCTTCGATGAGACTGAAGCTTTCTTT
CDR3 protein: CASSSFDETEAFF
J gene: TRBJ1-1
D gene: -
clone size: -
V gene: TRBV6-6

CDR3 DNA: TGTGCCAGCAGTCAGCAGGGATCCCAGGTCTACAATGAGCAGTTCTTC
CDR3 protein: CASSQQGSQVYNEQFF
J gene: TRBJ2-1
D gene: -
clone size: -
V gene: TRBV7-3

CDR3 DNA: TGTGCCAGCAGCCCGCCCCCGAGCGGGGGGCGTCGGTGCTACGAGCAGTACTTC
CDR3 protein: CASSPPPSGGRRCYEQYF
J gene: TRBJ2-7
D gene: TRBD2
clone size: -
V gene: TRBV9

CDR3 DNA: TGTGCCAGCAGCCGTGACACTGAAGCTTTCTTT
CDR3 protein: CASSRDTEAFF
J gene: TRBJ1-1
D gene: -
clone size: -
V gene: TRBV7-9

CDR3 DNA: TGCGCCAGCAGCTTGGCAGGGAAGGGCGTCGATACGCAGTATTTT
CDR3 protein: CASSLAGKGVDTQYF
J gene: TRBJ2-3
D gene: -
clone size: -
V gene: TRBV5-1

CDR3 DNA: TGTTCCAGCAGCTTAGATCACAGCTCTGGAAACACCATATATTTT
CDR3 protein: CSSSLDHSSGNTIYF
J gene: TRBJ1-3
D gene: -
clone size: -
V gene: TRBV7-9

CDR3 DNA: TGCAGCGTACTCAGGGATTCCAGCACTGAAGCTTTCTTT
CDR3 protein: CSVLRDSSTEAFF
J gene: TRBJ1-1
D gene: -
clone size: once
V gene: TRBV29-1

CDR3 DNA: TGTGCCAGCAGCTTAGTCGACAGCGCTTACACCGGGGAGCTGTTTTTT
CDR3 protein: CASSLVDSAYTGELFF
J gene: TRBJ2-2
D gene: -
clone size: few
V gene: TRBV7-6

CDR3 DNA: TGTGCCACCAGCAACAGGGGTAATGAAAAACTGTTTTTT
CDR3 protein: CATSNRGNEKLFF
J gene: TRBJ1-4
D gene: TRBD1
clone size: -
V gene: TRBV15

CDR3 DNA: TGTGCCAGCAGTAAGGACAGGGAGGGATACAATGAGCAGTTCTTC
CDR3 protein: CASSKDREGYNEQFF
J gene: TRBJ2-1
D gene: -
clone size: -
V gene: TRBV27

CDR3 DNA: TGTGCCATCAAATCAGGGGACACTGAAGCTTTCTTT
CDR3 protein: CAIKSGDTEAFF
J gene: TRBJ1-1
D gene: -
clone size: -
V gene: TRBV10-3

CDR3 DNA: TGTGCCAGCGGTAGAATCCAGGGTGAGCAGTTCTTC
CDR3 protein: CASGRIQGEQFF
J gene: TRBJ2-1
D gene: -
clone size: few
V gene: TRBV11-2

CDR3 DNA: TGTGCCAGCAGCTTAGAAAGACAGGGGCCCGGCTACACCTTC
CDR3 protein: CASSLERQGPGYTF
J gene: TRBJ1-2
D gene: TRBD1
clone size: -
V gene: TRBV7-8

CDR3 DNA: TGTGCCAGCAGCTCAGGGACAGGGGGGGATGAAAAACTGTTTTTT
CDR3 protein: CASSSGTGGDEKLFF
J gene: TRBJ1-4
D gene: TRBD1
clone size: -
V gene: TRBV7-2

CDR3 DNA: TGCGCCAGCACCCAGGGGGCGGGGGCTAGCACAGATACGCAGTATTTT
CDR3 protein: CASTQGAGASTDTQYF
J gene: TRBJ2-3
D gene: -
clone size: -
V gene: TRBV5-1

CDR3 DNA: TGTGCCACCCTAACCCCCGCAGGGCAGTACTTC
CDR3 protein: CATLTPAGQYF
J gene: TRBJ2-7
D gene: -
clone size: -
V gene: TRBV19

CDR3 DNA: TGTGCCAGTAGTATCGGAACGGGAAGGGATGAAAAACTGTTTTTT
CDR3 protein: CASSIGTGRDEKLFF
J gene: TRBJ1-4
D gene: -
clone size: -
V gene: TRBV19

CDR3 DNA: TGTGCCAGCAGCCCTCCACCGGGATCGGGCTACGAGCAGTACTTC
CDR3 protein: CASSPPPGSGYEQYF
J gene: TRBJ2-7
D gene: -
clone size: -
V gene: TRBV7-2

CDR3 DNA: TGTGCCAGCAGCCGCTCTACAGGGATATCCTACGAGCAGTACTTC
CDR3 protein: CASSRSTGISYEQYF
J gene: TRBJ2-7
D gene: -
clone size: -
V gene: TRBV9

CDR3 DNA: TGTGCCAGCAGCTTAAGGGGGGAGACCCAGTACTTC
CDR3 protein: CASSLRGETQYF
J gene: TRBJ2-5
D gene: -
clone size: -
V gene: TRBV7-6

CDR3 DNA: TGTGCCAGCAGCGTGACAGGGATCGCGAACACTGAAGCTTTCTTT
CDR3 protein: CASSVTGIANTEAFF
J gene: TRBJ1-1
D gene: TRBD1
clone size: -
V gene: TRBV9

CDR3 DNA: TGTGCCAGCAGCACGGGACAAAACCAAGAGACCCAGTACTTC
CDR3 protein: CASSTGQNQETQYF
J gene: TRBJ2-5
D gene: -
clone size: once
V gene: TRBV5-4

CDR3 DNA: TGCGCCAGCAGCTTTGAGACAGGAGCCGCTGAAGCTTTCTTT
CDR3 protein: CASSFETGAAEAFF
J gene: TRBJ1-1
D gene: -
clone size: -
V gene: TRBV5-1

CDR3 DNA: TGTGCCTGGAGTGTTGGCCAGGCCAAAAAACTGTTTTTT
CDR3 protein: CAWSVGQAKKLFF
J gene: TRBJ1-4
D gene: -
clone size: -
V gene: TRBV30

CDR3 DNA: TGTGCCAGCTCACCCACGCGCGGTTTCGAGCAGTACTTC
CDR3 protein: CASSPTRGFEQYF
J gene: TRBJ2-7
D gene: -
clone size: -
V gene: TRBV18

CDR3 DNA: TGTGCCAGCAGCTTACTTGGGACAGCGGAAGATACGCAGTATTTT
CDR3 protein: CASSLLGTAEDTQYF
J gene: TRBJ2-3
D gene: TRBD1
clone size: -
V gene: TRBV7-2

CDR3 DNA: TGCGCCAGCAGCTTGGGCCCCGACAGGGTCAATTCACCCCTCCACTTT
CDR3 protein: CASSLGPDRVNSPLHF
J gene: TRBJ1-6
D gene: TRBD1
clone size: -
V gene: TRBV5-1

CDR3 DNA: TGTGCCAGCAGTTTTTACAGGGGAGCCACTGAAGCTTTCTTT
CDR3 protein: CASSFYRGATEAFF
J gene: TRBJ1-1
D gene: TRBD1
clone size: -
V gene: TRBV28

CDR3 DNA: TGTGCCAGCAACGCCTACAGGGGAGGCTATGGCTACACCTTC
CDR3 protein: CASNAYRGGYGYTF
J gene: TRBJ1-2
D gene: TRBD1
clone size: -
V gene: TRBV2

CDR3 DNA: TGCGCCAGCAGCACGAGGGGACTAGCGGGGACGGAGGAGCAGTACTTC
CDR3 protein: CASSTRGLAGTEEQYF
J gene: TRBJ2-7
D gene: TRBD2
clone size: -
V gene: TRBV5-1

CDR3 DNA: TGTGCCTGGAGTGTCCACAGGGGCGAGCAGTACTTC
CDR3 protein: CAWSVHRGEQYF
J gene: TRBJ2-7
D gene: TRBD1
clone size: -
V gene: TRBV30

CDR3 DNA: TGTGCCAGTAGTATCGGGCCGGGAGTCTATGGCTACACCTTC
CDR3 protein: CASSIGPGVYGYTF
J gene: TRBJ1-2
D gene: -
clone size: -
V gene: TRBV19

CDR3 DNA: TGCGCCAGCACCCCAGTTTCGGAGGGAGTAAGGGAGACCCAGTACTTC
CDR3 protein: CASTPVSEGVRETQYF
J gene: TRBJ2-5
D gene: -
clone size: few
V gene: TRBV4-1

CDR3 DNA: TGTGCCGGACTAGTGGCGGGAGGTCCTGGTGAGCAGTTCTTC
CDR3 protein: CAGLVAGGPGEQFF
J gene: TRBJ2-1
D gene: TRBD2
clone size: -
V gene: TRBV7-9

CDR3 DNA: TGTGCCAGCAGCCAAGATCTTATTCGACAGGGATCAGGTGAAAAACTGTTTTTT
CDR3 protein: CASSQDLIRQGSGEKLFF
J gene: TRBJ1-4
D gene: TRBD1
clone size: -
V gene: TRBV14

CDR3 DNA: TGCGCCAGCAGTCAATCGAGACTAGCGGGCGTAGCCAAAAACATTCAGTACTTC
CDR3 protein: CASSQSRLAGVAKNIQYF
J gene: TRBJ2-4
D gene: TRBD2
clone size: -
V gene: TRBV23-1

CDR3 DNA: TGTGCCAGCTCACCGGACTCCTTGGTTTACGAGCAGTACTTC
CDR3 protein: CASSPDSLVYEQYF
J gene: TRBJ2-7
D gene: -
clone size: -
V gene: TRBV18

CDR3 DNA: TGTGCCAGCAGGGGGCCTGAAGATACGCAGTATTTT
CDR3 protein: CASRGPEDTQYF
J gene: TRBJ2-3
D gene: -
clone size: -
V gene: TRBV25-1

CDR3 DNA: TGTGCCTGGAGTGGGGACAACAGTGAAACTAATGAAAAACTGTTTTTT
CDR3 protein: CAWSGDNSETNEKLFF
J gene: TRBJ1-4
D gene: -
clone size: -
V gene: TRBV30

CDR3 DNA: TGTGCCAGCAGCTTAGAAGAACCGGGACTAGCGTTGGGGGCGGGGTACAATGAGCAGTTCTTC
CDR3 protein: CASSLEEPGLALGAGYNEQFF
J gene: TRBJ2-1
D gene: TRBD2
clone size: -
V gene: TRBV7-8